The rows below give T cell receptor beta chains drawn from one sample of a study of early T cells in non-severe SARS-CoV-2 infection. TCRdb processed the 5' RACE reads anew with MiXCR; each CDR3 protein has one entry. The repertoire holds roughly 40,000 distinct CDR3 sequences, approximately 5.9% seen once, with around 7.7% in the top ten. The sample in question was whole blood, obtained at baseline. These TCRs come from an adult who was a healthcare worker with PCR-confirmed SARS-CoV-2 infection or an uninfected control (not recorded which). Both conserved end residues are part of each CDR3. A D gene is named only where the DNA matches it firmly. The size entry is marked missing in some rows and otherwise reads once, few, many or a size class.

>14|NA|many|TRBV7-9|TRBJ1-2
TGTGCCAGCAGCTCAAGTGGGACGATGGAGGGCTACACCTTC
CASSSSGTMEGYTF
>15|NA|many|TRBV27|TRBJ2-7
TGTGCCAGCAGTTTCGGGCCCTCACACGCCTACGAGCAGTACTTC
CASSFGPSHAYEQYF
>15|TRBD2|many|TRBV6-2/TRBV6-3|TRBJ2-7
TGTGCCAGCAGCGGCGTTGAAGCGGGGGGCCGCGAGCAGTACTTC
CASSGVEAGGREQYF
>13|NA|few|TRBV12-3/TRBV12-4|TRBJ2-7
TGTGCCAGCAGTTTTGTCGGGAACTACGAGCAGTACTTC
CASSFVGNYEQYF
>13|NA|many|TRBV20-1|TRBJ2-7
TGCAGTGCATACCTCGGGCAGTCCTACGAGCAGTACTTC
CSAYLGQSYEQYF
>14|NA|many|TRBV10-2|TRBJ2-2
TGCGCCAGCACACGTCAACGAAACACCGGGGAGCTGTTTTTT
CASTRQRNTGELFF
>15|TRBD1|many|TRBV10-3|TRBJ2-7
TGTGCCATCAGTGACCGACAGGGAACCTACTACGAGCAGTACTTC
CAISDRQGTYYEQYF
>15|NA|NA|TRBV15|TRBJ2-2
TGTGCCACCAGCAGAGATGGCGAGCACACCGGGGAGCTGTTTTTT
CATSRDGEHTGELFF
>14|TRBD1|many|TRBV29-1|TRBJ2-5
TGCAGCGTTGAACGCCCAGGGGGACGGGAGACCCAGTACTTC
CSVERPGGRETQYF
>13|NA|many|TRBV6-1|TRBJ2-1
TGTGCCAGCAGTCGGGACATCGGGTATGAGCAGTTCTTC
CASSRDIGYEQFF
>14|NA|many|TRBV2|TRBJ1-3
TGTGCCAGCAGTGAAGGAGGGTCTGGAAACACCATATATTTT
CASSEGGSGNTIYF
>15|NA|NA|TRBV5-1|TRBJ1-1
TGCGCCAGCAGCTTGGGGGCCCGGGGTCAAACTGAAGCTTTCTTT
CASSLGARGQTEAFF
>18|NA|many|TRBV9|TRBJ1-3
TGTGCCAGCAGCGTATATGGGGGTCACCCGTCCTCTGGAAACACCATATATTTT
CASSVYGGHPSSGNTIYF
>15|TRBD2|many|TRBV12-3/TRBV12-4|TRBJ2-3
TGTGCCAGCAGTTTTACGACTAGCGGGGAAGATACGCAGTATTTT
CASSFTTSGEDTQYF
>19|TRBD1|NA|TRBV28|TRBJ1-3
TGTGCCAGCAGGGGCGCAGGACAGGGGTTTTTTGGCTCTGGAAACACCATATATTTT
CASRGAGQGFFGSGNTIYF
>13|TRBD1|few|TRBV20-1|TRBJ1-1
TGCAGTGCGGGCGGACAGGGGGCGCGGCGAGCTTTCTTT
CSAGGQGARRAFF
>13|NA|many|TRBV18|TRBJ1-4
TGTGCCAGCTCACGGGGGACTAATGAAAAACTGTTTTTT
CASSRGTNEKLFF
>11|NA|many|TRBV20-1|TRBJ2-7
TGCAGTGCTAGGGACCCCGGGGAGCAGTACTTC
CSARDPGEQYF
>14|NA|few|TRBV7-9|TRBJ2-7
TGTGCCAGCAGCCAAGTTCTGGAACCCCGCGAGCAGTACTTC
CASSQVLEPREQYF
>15|NA|NA|TRBV7-9|TRBJ2-5
TGTGCCAGCAGCCCAAGTGGCTATTACAAGGAGACCCAGTACTTC
CASSPSGYYKETQYF
>13|TRBD1|many|TRBV7-9|TRBJ1-1
TGTGCCAGCGCAGGGGGCAGAGGCACTGAAGCTTTCTTT
CASAGGRGTEAFF
>17|TRBD1|many|TRBV5-6|TRBJ1-1
TGTGCCAGCAGCTTGAGGGGACAGGGGGCAGTGGGCACTGAAGCTTTCTTT
CASSLRGQGAVGTEAFF
>14|TRBD2|many|TRBV6-1|TRBJ2-1
TGTGCCAGCAGCGGGACTAGCGGCGGGAATGAGCAGTTCTTC
CASSGTSGGNEQFF
>18|TRBD2|NA|TRBV5-4|TRBJ2-7
TGTGCCAGCAGCTTGGTTGGCCTGGTTGAGCGGGGGGGCTACGAGCAGTACTTC
CASSLVGLVERGGYEQYF
>14|NA|many|TRBV5-1|TRBJ2-3
TGCGCCAGCAGCTTGGTCGGTAGCACAGATACGCAGTATTTT
CASSLVGSTDTQYF
>15|NA|many|TRBV27|TRBJ2-6
TGTGCCAGCAGTTTTCTGGGCTCTGGGGCCAACGTCCTGACTTTC
CASSFLGSGANVLTF
>14|NA|NA|TRBV5-1|TRBJ2-3
TGCGCCAGCAGCTTGGAACATAACACAGATACGCAGTATTTT
CASSLEHNTDTQYF
>15|TRBD2|many|TRBV4-3|TRBJ2-3
TGCGCCAGCAGCCACATGCTAGCGGGGGCAGATACGCAGTATTTT
CASSHMLAGADTQYF
>17|NA|many|TRBV7-9|TRBJ1-6
TGTGCCAGCAGCTTGGCAGGGGCCGCTCAGAATAATTCACCCCTCCACTTT
CASSLAGAAQNNSPLHF
>16|TRBD2|many|TRBV12-3/TRBV12-4|TRBJ2-5
TGTGCCAGCAGTTGGGGACTAGCGGGGGGGCGAGAGACCCAGTACTTC
CASSWGLAGGRETQYF
>16|TRBD1|many|TRBV7-2|TRBJ2-3
TGTGCCAGCAGCTTTCCATGGACAGGGGGGACGGATACGCAGTATTTT
CASSFPWTGGTDTQYF
>12|NA|many|TRBV10-1|TRBJ1-5
TGCGCCAGCAGTGACCGTAATCAGCCCCAGCATTTT
CASSDRNQPQHF
>14|NA|many|TRBV7-2|TRBJ2-3
TGTGCCAGCAGCTTAGAGTTAGCTAGGGATACGCAGTATTTT
CASSLELARDTQYF
>13|TRBD2|many|TRBV29-1|TRBJ2-3
TGCAGCTTCCGGGACCGCGGGAGAGGCACGCAGTATTTT
CSFRDRGRGTQYF
>12|NA|many|TRBV5-1|TRBJ1-1
TGCGCCAGCAGTAACTCGAACACTGAAGCTTTCTTT
CASSNSNTEAFF
>13|NA|many|TRBV5-4|TRBJ1-3
TGTGCCAGCAGCGCGACCCTTGGAAACACCATATATTTT
CASSATLGNTIYF
>12|NA|NA|TRBV7-6|TRBJ2-5
TGTGCCAGCAGCTTAGCGCAGGAGACCCAGTACTTC
CASSLAQETQYF
>15|NA|many|TRBV4-3|TRBJ1-5
TGCGCCAGCAGCCAAGATAAAGCAGGGAACCAGCCCCAGCATTTT
CASSQDKAGNQPQHF
>15|NA|few|TRBV5-1|TRBJ2-2
TGCGCCAGCAGCACAGCCGGGGCTATACCCGGGGAGCTGTTTTTT
CASSTAGAIPGELFF
>16|NA|NA|TRBV20-1|TRBJ2-5
TGCAGTGCCCGCCGGCCCAGTTGGGCCCCACAAGAGACCCAGTACTTC
CSARRPSWAPQETQYF
>15|NA|many|TRBV19|TRBJ1-5
TGTGCCAGTAGTACAGCAGGACAGACTAATCAGCCCCAGCATTTT
CASSTAGQTNQPQHF
>13|NA|many|TRBV29-1|TRBJ2-7
TGCAGCGTTGGCGCGTCAGGGTCCTACGAGCAGTACTTC
CSVGASGSYEQYF
>16|TRBD2|NA|TRBV6-2/TRBV6-3|TRBJ2-7
TGTGCCAGCAGTTACTCGAGAGCGGGGGGTTCCTACGAGCAGTACTTC
CASSYSRAGGSYEQYF
>15|NA|few|TRBV7-2|TRBJ1-5
TGTGCCAGCAGCTTAGCACAAGGGCTGAATCAGCCCCAGCATTTT
CASSLAQGLNQPQHF
>12|NA|many|TRBV29-1|TRBJ2-5
TGCAGCGTTAGGGCGTCCCAAGAGACCCAGTACTTC
CSVRASQETQYF
>16|TRBD2|many|TRBV10-2|TRBJ2-5
TGCGCCAGCAGTGAATTCAGCGGGGGGACTAAAGAGACCCAGTACTTC
CASSEFSGGTKETQYF
>14|NA|many|TRBV19|TRBJ1-5
TGTGCCAGTAGTATATTCGGGAGCAATCAGCCCCAGCATTTT
CASSIFGSNQPQHF
>15|NA|many|TRBV20-1|TRBJ1-5
TGCAGTGCTAGAGATATCGCCAGGGACGATCAGCCCCAGCATTTT
CSARDIARDDQPQHF
>11|NA|few|TRBV30|TRBJ1-2
TGTGCCTGGAGTGTAGGGGGTGGCTACACCTTC
CAWSVGGGYTF
>15|TRBD1|many|TRBV29-1|TRBJ1-2
TGCAGCGTTCTCCCCTCGACAGGGATTAAGTATGGCTACACCTTC
CSVLPSTGIKYGYTF
>14|NA|many|TRBV7-2|TRBJ1-1
TGTGCCAGCAGCTTGACAGTTTTGGGCACTGAAGCTTTCTTT
CASSLTVLGTEAFF
>16|TRBD1|many|TRBV12-3/TRBV12-4|TRBJ1-6
TGTGCCAGCAGTCCACAGCTGACAGGGACAGGTTCACCCCTCCACTTT
CASSPQLTGTGSPLHF